A selection of T cell receptor beta chains follows, all from one sample in a study of spatial heterogeneity in lung cancer. TCRdb reprocessed the 5' RACE reads with MiXCR, giving one entry per CDR3 protein. The sample shows tens of thousands of distinct CDR3 sequences, less than 10% of them seen only once. The input for sequencing was PBMCs, taken at surgery. Receptors were obtained from a female donor with early-stage non-small cell lung cancer. CDR3s include the opening cysteine and the closing phenylalanine or tryptophan. Each record gives: CDR3 length, V gene, CDR3 protein.

>16|TRBV5-1
CASSWFLTGGDTEAFF
>16|TRBV9
CASSEGLAGGVETQYF
>18|TRBV28
CASSSGTSVNQVYNEQFF
>14|TRBV6-5
CASSRDRGGTEAFF
>14|TRBV20-1
CSASRGDRYNEQFF
>13|TRBV20-1
CSARDIRTHEQFF
>14|TRBV6-1
CASSEARTRLASFF
>15|TRBV9
CASSASGLVDQPQHF
>15|TRBV2
CASSERGGRGETQYF
>14|TRBV3-1
CASSQEWSRETQYF
>15|TRBV9
CASSVDLNRTDTQYF
>15|TRBV18
CASSPPTGQPSTQYF
>13|TRBV6-5
CASSYRDTDTQYF
>16|TRBV6-6
CASRPPQGAGANVLTF
>15|TRBV28
CASRPQGAQVETQYF
>15|TRBV28
CASSSTGGRPRPQHF
>16|TRBV13
CASSLGGGRGSDTQYF
>13|TRBV18
CASSPGIGEKLFF
>14|TRBV5-6
CASSLGAGLYGYTF
>16|TRBV11-1
CASSLNRALSTDTQYF
>11|TRBV29-1
CSGGQSEKLFF
>15|TRBV11-2
CASSGDGRSGNTIYF
>15|TRBV12-2
CASRSPSSGRCEQYF
>14|TRBV5-4
CASSPGQDTGELFF
>14|TRBV5-4
CASSAWQGRSYAFF
>15|TRBV5-1
CASSLGQQNTGELFF
>20|TRBV5-1
CASRPTGQEALSATNEKLFF
>17|TRBV19
CASSISPGPSSYNEQFF
>14|TRBV7-2
CASSLERVRETQYF
>13|TRBV7-3
CASSLAAGGKQFF
>15|TRBV12-3/TRBV12-4
CASRRTEDGTDTQYF
>14|TRBV20-1
CSAKGGTVNTEAFF
>13|TRBV20-1
CSAPVSPGETQYF
>13|TRBV9
CASQEISEDTQYF
>15|TRBV5-1
CASSLDGGSYNEQFF
>13|TRBV24-1
CATSDLSQAGYTF
>14|TRBV9
CASSVGGGGEKLFF
>14|TRBV5-1
CASSFSGAVRGYTF
>16|TRBV6-2/TRBV6-3
CASSYSTDLAKNIQYF
>15|TRBV5-1
CASSPRTSGTYEQYF
>14|TRBV7-2
CASSLPTRTGELFF
>16|TRBV10-3
CAARTSGISSTDTQYF
>13|TRBV9
CASSFTSGNEQFF
>14|TRBV5-1
CASSLGRSTDTQYF
>16|TRBV6-5
CASSPLAGVAYNEQFF